This TCR beta chain was found in a study of T cells in Graves' hyperthyroidism and ophthalmopathy. General observations from the study: Most clonotypes expanded in thyroid above 0.001 were likewise present in blood.

This clonotype was observed many times. The antigen is undetermined. Germline CDR1 and CDR2: SGHRS and YFSETQ. The CDR3 consists of 13 residues. Trimming took 0 bases from V and 5 from J, leaving 8 bases between them. Investigators excluded patients with uncontrolled infection, other autoimmune disease, pregnancy or lactation. Diagnoses were made from clinical symptoms, serum measures (thyroxine and TRAb), thyroid ultrasound and orbital computed tomography. The PBMCs were taken from under 12 ml of fresh peripheral blood. TCR beta CDR3 regions were amplified from RNA transcripts. When the TCR CDR3 underwent first-round RT-PCR, the HTBI primer set was used. From the multiplex PCR reads, TCRdb called clonotypes with MiXCR, one entry per CDR3 protein. The data hold some 760,000 distinct CDR3 sequences, with 13% to 15% observed a single time.

The rearrangement joins TRBV5-1 to TRBJ1-2, with a possible D match to TRBD1 (6 bases). Sequenced sample: blood. The TCR sequence derives from a woman aged 18-29 years with Graves' hyperthyroidism. The CDR3 is CASSLGTEYGYTF. The CDR3, as DNA: TGCGCCAGCAGCTTGGGGACAGAGTATGGCTACACCTTC.